The 10 T cell receptor beta chains given below trace back to one sample, sequenced in a study of T-cell reconstitution after alpha-beta-depleted transplantation in children. Study findings and constraints: T-cell counts and diversity at one year post-transplant came mainly from newly produced T cells.

Which antigens these TCRs recognize remains unknown. A TCRbeta library incorporating unique molecular identifiers was prepared. TCRdb fed the PCR reads into MiXCR, producing one record per CDR3 protein. The sample comprises about 300,000 distinct CDR3 sequences, around 7.1% of which are singletons, and about 9.1% rests with the top ten. This material consisted of peripheral blood, taken 360 days after TCRalphabeta/CD19-depleted stem cell transplant. The receptors stem from a female patient aged 2-15 years who had a stem cell transplant for Fanconi anemia, so the T cells may come from the graft donor.

The sample holds many counts of this clonotype. This rearrangement joins TRBV5-6 to TRBJ1-5; D is unclear. This CDR3 is built from 12 residues. Germline assignment: CDR1 SGHDT and CDR2 YYEEEE. V lost 0 bases and J lost 6, with 4 bases in between. The CDR3 nucleotides are TGTGCCAGCAGCTTGGGCCCTCAGCCCCAGCATTTT. Its protein product is CASSLGPQPQHF. Supplemented by reference TRBV5-6 and TRBJ1-5, the full variable domain reads DAGVTQSPTHLIKTRGQQVTLRCSPKSGHDTVSWYQQALGQGPQFIFQYYEEEERQRGNFPDRFSGHQFPNYSSELNVNALLLGDSALYLCASSLGPQPQHFGDGTRLSIL.

This clonotype was recorded a few times. This rearrangement joins TRBV7-6 to TRBJ2-1; perhaps TRBD1 as D (6 bases). The ends were cut back, 5 bases at V and 2 bases at J, with 25 bases in the middle. Germline-derived CDR1 and CDR2 are SGHVS and FNYEAQ. CDR3 length: 19 residues. In DNA, the CDR3 is TGTGCCAGCAGCCCCCGCCTAGGCAGCCGAGGGGGAACCTACAATGAGCAGTTCTTC. As protein: CASSPRLGSRGGTYNEQFF.

This clonotype was observed many times. This chain links TRBV11-2 with TRBJ2-3; D uncertain. V was pared by 1 base and J by 2 bases, with 10 bases between. This CDR3 is built from 15 residues. In germline, CDR1 is SGHAT, CDR2 FQNNGV. This chain's CDR3 is CASSLVGRNTDTQYF. The CDR3 region has the DNA TGTGCCAGCAGCTTAGTAGGCAGAAACACAGATACGCAGTATTTT. The full variable domain, rest sourced from reference TRBV11-2 and TRBJ2-3, is EAGVAQSPRYKIIEKRQSVAFWCNPISGHATLYWYQQILGQGPKLLIQFQNNGVVDDSQLPKDRFSAERLKGVDSTLKIQPAKLEDSAVYLCASSLVGRNTDTQYFGPGTRLTVL.

This clonotype was found many times. Just one base apart from a much larger clone, this may be a read error. The CDR3 region is CASSFHGELFF. CDR3 sequence (DNA): TGTGCCAGCAGTTTCCACGGGGAGCTGTTTTTT. V is TRBV12-3 or TRBV12-4 and J is TRBJ2-2; D not certain. This CDR3 spans 11 amino acids. V lost 3 bases and J 7 bases, leaving 3 bases between the germline ends.

This clonotype was detected ten times or more. The DNA of the CDR3 is TGTGCCATCAGTTTGACAGGGCAGGAATCTGAAAAACTGTTTTTT. It specifies CAISLTGQESEKLFF. The chain links TRBV10-3 to TRBJ1-4, with 7 bases matching TRBD1. J lost 7 bases, V lost 5 bases, and 10 bases had no gene match. The germline gives CDR1 ENHRY, CDR2 SYGVKD. CDR3 length: 15 amino acids.

This clonotype was observed a few times. The V gene is TRBV7-9, the J gene TRBJ2-6; tentatively, D is TRBD1 (6 bases). The CDR3 is made up of 16 amino acids. Per germline, CDR1 SEHNR and CDR2 FQNEAQ (reference sequence). Trimming removed 5 bases at V and 4 bases at J, with 15 bases between. The DNA of the CDR3 is TGTGCCAGCAGCCCCCTGGACAGTCCCGGGGCCAACGTCCTGACTTTC. Amino acids: CASSPLDSPGANVLTF.

The CDR3 DNA is TGTGCCAGCAGCCGAGACAGGCGATTCTACAATGAGCAGTTCTTC. Its protein product is CASSRDRRFYNEQFF. This chain uses TRBV14 with TRBJ2-1; a possible D gene is TRBD1 (6 bases). Trimming stripped 4 bases from V and 3 bases from J, with 13 bases between. The germline CDR1 and CDR2 sequences are SGHDN and FVKESK. The CDR3 consists of 15 residues.

The chain couples TRBV7-2 to TRBJ2-6; D gene uncertain. Germline V CDR1 and CDR2: SGHTA, FQGNSA. V gave up 2 bases and J gave up 0 bases, with 11 bases separating them. This CDR3 has 17 amino acids. CDR3: CASSLTAVVSGANVLTF. DNA of the CDR3: TGTGCCAGCAGCTTAACCGCAGTTGTCTCTGGGGCCAACGTCCTGACTTTC.

In this sample, this clonotype turned up many times. This sequence joins TRBV24-1 and TRBJ2-2; D remains ambiguous. Germline V gene lookup returns CDR1 KGHDR and CDR2 SFDVKD. CDR3 length equals 15 residues. V lost 3 bases to trimming and J lost 1 base, with 8 bases between them. CDR3 amino acids: CATSDPRQNTGELFF. DNA of the CDR3: TGTGCCACCAGTGATCCTCGACAGAACACCGGGGAGCTGTTTTTT.

J is TRBJ1-1 and V is TRBV20-1, with 7 bases identical to TRBD1. J gave up 0 bases and V 2 bases, and 9 bases lay outside the gene matches. Looked up from germline, CDR1 is DFQATT and CDR2 is SNEGSKA (reference sequence). The CDR3 extends over 16 amino acids. The CDR3 DNA is TGCAGTGCTAGAAGGGGGCGGGGACCCGTGAACACTGAAGCTTTCTTT. Amino acid sequence: CSARRGRGPVNTEAFF.